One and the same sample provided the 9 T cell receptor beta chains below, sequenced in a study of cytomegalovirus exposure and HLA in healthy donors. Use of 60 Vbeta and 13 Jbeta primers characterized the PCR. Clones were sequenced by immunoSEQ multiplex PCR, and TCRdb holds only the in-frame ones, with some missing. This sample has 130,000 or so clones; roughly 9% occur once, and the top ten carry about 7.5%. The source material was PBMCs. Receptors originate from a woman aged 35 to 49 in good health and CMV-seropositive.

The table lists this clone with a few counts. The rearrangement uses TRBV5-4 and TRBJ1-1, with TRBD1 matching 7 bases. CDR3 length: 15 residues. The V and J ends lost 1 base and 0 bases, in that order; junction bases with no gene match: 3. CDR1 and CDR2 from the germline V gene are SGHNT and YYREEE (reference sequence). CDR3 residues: CASSLTDRVNTEAFF. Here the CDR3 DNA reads TGTGCCAGCAGCTTGACTGACAGGGTGAACACTGAAGCTTTCTTT.

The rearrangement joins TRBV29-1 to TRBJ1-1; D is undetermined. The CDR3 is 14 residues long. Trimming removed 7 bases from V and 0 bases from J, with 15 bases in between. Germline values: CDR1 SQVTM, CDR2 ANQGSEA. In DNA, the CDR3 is TGCAGCGCCGCCTTAGGAGGTATGAACACTGAAGCTTTCTTT. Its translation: CSAALGGMNTEAFF.

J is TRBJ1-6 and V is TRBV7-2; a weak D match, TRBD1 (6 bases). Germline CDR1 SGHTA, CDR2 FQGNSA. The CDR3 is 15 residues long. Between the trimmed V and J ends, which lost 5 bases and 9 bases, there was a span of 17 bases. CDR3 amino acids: CASSQDPGGGSPLHF. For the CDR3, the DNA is TGTGCCAGCAGCCAAGACCCGGGGGGCGGTTCACCCCTCCACTTT.

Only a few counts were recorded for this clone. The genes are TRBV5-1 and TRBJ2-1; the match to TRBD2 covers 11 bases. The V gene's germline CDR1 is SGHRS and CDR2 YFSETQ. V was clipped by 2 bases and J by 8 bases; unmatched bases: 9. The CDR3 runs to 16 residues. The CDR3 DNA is TGCGCCAGCAGCTTATTTAGCGGGGGGGCCGGGGATGAGCAGTTCTTC. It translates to CASSLFSGGAGDEQFF.

CDR3 DNA: TGTGCCAGCAGCTCCTCGTCGGCAGGGATGGGCAATCAGCCCCAGCATTTT. Amino acids: CASSSSSAGMGNQPQHF. The chain couples TRBV5-5 to TRBJ1-5; TRBD1 might be the D (5 bases). V dropped 3 bases and J dropped 2 bases, with 18 bases sitting between them. This CDR3 comprises 17 residues. Per germline, CDR1 SGHKS and CDR2 YYEKEE (reference sequence).

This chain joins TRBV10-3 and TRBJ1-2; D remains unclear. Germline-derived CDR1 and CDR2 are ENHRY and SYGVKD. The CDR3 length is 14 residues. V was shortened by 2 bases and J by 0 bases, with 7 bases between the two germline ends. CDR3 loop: CAISETESNYGYTF. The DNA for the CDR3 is TGTGCCATCAGTGAGACAGAGTCTAACTATGGCTACACCTTC.

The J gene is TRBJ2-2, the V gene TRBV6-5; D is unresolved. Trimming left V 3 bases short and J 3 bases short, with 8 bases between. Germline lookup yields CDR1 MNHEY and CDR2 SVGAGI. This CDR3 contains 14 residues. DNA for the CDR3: TGTGCCAGCAGTTATTCCTCTTACACCGGGGAGCTGTTTTTT. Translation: CASSYSSYTGELFF.

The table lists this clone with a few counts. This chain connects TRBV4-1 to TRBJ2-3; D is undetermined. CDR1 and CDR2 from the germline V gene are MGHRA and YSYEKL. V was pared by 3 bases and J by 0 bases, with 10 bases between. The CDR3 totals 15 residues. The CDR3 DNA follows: TGCGCCAGCAGCCACCCGTATCCCAGCACAGATACGCAGTATTTT. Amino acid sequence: CASSHPYPSTDTQYF.

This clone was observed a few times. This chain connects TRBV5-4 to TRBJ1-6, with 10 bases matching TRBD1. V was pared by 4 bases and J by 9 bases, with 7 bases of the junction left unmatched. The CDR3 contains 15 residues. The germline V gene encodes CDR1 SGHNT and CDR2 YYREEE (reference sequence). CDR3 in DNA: TGTGCCAGCAGCCATGACAGGGGGCTGGGTTCACCCCTCCACTTT. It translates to CASSHDRGLGSPLHF.